The T cell receptor beta chain described here comes from a study of shared clonotypes between healthy human individuals. Study at large: With ages of 18 to 49, the donors were two women and three men. Study-level points and caveats: How much donors shared clonotypes was expected to be affected by sequencing depth.

Each donor was a Caucasian adult residing in Nashville, Tennessee. Turning to this clone: Its antigen is still unknown.

The germline CDR1 and CDR2 sequences are MNHNS and SASEGT. The CDR3 extends over 11 amino acids. V was clipped by 6 bases and J by 8 bases, with 10 bases between them. It was across several immunoSEQ plates that each subset's genomic DNA was evenly split. Only in-frame clones appear in the TCRdb table, and some are missing; sequencing was by immunoSEQ multiplex PCR. The sample lists about 1.1 million clones, 60% to 80% occurring once. V is TRBV6-1 and J is TRBJ1-2, with unresolved D. Sequencing was done on a sample of memory CD4+ T cells from PBMCs. Noted subset: CD45RA-negative fraction. The clonotype was recovered from a man younger than 35 in good health. Some clones in this sample may be carry-over from other donors' samples. The CDR3 DNA is TGTGCCAGCAGCTTCCATGAGGGCTACACCTTC. Translated, it gives CASSFHEGYTF.